This T cell receptor (beta chain) was sequenced during a study of blood T cell repertoires in COVID-19. As for the study in general: Researchers got acute and convalescent COVID-19 samples from the United States, Italy and Spain. T cells, B-cell-depleted T cells, or PBMCs provided the cDNA or gDNA that served as material.

The CDR3 is made up of 13 amino acids. V lost 3 bases and J lost 6, with 9 bases in between. Germline V lookup: CDR1 SGHTA, CDR2 FQGNSA. In the source study's methods: Counts of nucleated cells, estimated from reference gene primer amplification, were obtained. Clones were sequenced by immunoSEQ multiplex PCR, and TCRdb holds only the in-frame ones, with some missing. That table gives V, J and clone size, and the DNA gave D and trimming. The table has approximately 71,000 clones, roughly 85% seen once; the top ten hold less than 30%. The chain employs TRBV7-2 and TRBJ1-5; TRBD1 is a possible D gene (5 bases). Sequencing was performed on peripheral blood. The source is a man aged 55 to 70 with active or convalescent COVID-19. The CDR3 DNA follows: TGTGCCAGCAGCTTCGCGGGACCTCAGCCCCAGCATTTT. Protein: CASSFAGPQPQHF.